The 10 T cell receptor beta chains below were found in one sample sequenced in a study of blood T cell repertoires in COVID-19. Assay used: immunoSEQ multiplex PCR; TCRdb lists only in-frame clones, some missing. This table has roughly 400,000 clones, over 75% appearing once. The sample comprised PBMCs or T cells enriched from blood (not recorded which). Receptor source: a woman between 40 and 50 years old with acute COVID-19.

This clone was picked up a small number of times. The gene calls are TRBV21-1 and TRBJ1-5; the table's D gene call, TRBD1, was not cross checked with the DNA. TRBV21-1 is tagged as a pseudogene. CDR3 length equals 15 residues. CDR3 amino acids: CASSKPGQSNQPQHF. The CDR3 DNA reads TGTGCCAGCAGTAAACCGGGACAGAGCAATCAGCCCCAGCATTTT.

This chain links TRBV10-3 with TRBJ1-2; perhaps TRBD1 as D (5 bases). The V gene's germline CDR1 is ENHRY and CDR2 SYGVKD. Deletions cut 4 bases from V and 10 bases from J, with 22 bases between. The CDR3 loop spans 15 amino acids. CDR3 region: CAISGGGDGVRSYTF. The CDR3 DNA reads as TGTGCCATCAGTGGAGGAGGGGACGGCGTGCGGTCCTACACCTTC.

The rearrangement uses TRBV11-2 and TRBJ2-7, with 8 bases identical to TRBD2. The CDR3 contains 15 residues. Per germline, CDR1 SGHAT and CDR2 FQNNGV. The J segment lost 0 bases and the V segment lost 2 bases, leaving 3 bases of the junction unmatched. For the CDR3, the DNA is TGTGCCAGCAGCTTAAGCGGGGGAGTCTCCTACGAGCAGTACTTC. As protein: CASSLSGGVSYEQYF.

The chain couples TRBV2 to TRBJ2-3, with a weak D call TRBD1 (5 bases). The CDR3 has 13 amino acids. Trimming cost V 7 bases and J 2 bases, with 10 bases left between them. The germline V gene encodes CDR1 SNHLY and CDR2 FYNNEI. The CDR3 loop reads CASKGRYTDTQYF. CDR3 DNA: TGTGCCAGCAAGGGGCGCTACACAGATACGCAGTATTTT.

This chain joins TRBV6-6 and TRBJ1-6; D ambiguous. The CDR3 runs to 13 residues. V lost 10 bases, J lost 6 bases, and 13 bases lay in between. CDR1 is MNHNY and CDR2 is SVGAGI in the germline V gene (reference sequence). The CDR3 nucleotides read TGTGCCACCAACCCTACTGTTAATTCACCCCTCCACTTT. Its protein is CATNPTVNSPLHF.

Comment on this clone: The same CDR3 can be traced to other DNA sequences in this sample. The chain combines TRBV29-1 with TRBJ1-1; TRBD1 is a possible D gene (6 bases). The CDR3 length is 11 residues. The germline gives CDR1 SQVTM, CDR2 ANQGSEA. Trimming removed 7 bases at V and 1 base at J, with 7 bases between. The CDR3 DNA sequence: TGCAGCGCGGGACAGAACACTGAAGCTTTCTTT. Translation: CSAGQNTEAFF.

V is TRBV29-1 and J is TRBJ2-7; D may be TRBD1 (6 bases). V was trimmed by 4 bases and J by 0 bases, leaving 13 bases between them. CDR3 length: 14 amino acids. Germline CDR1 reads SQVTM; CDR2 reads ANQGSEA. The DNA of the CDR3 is TGCAGCGTTGGGGACATACTAAACTCCTACGAGCAGTACTTC. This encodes CSVGDILNSYEQYF.

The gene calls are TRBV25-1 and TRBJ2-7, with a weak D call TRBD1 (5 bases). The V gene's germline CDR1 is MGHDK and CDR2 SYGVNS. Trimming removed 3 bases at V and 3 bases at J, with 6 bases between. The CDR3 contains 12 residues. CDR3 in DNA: TGTGCCAGCAGTGACAGGGACTACGAGCAGTACTTC. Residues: CASSDRDYEQYF.

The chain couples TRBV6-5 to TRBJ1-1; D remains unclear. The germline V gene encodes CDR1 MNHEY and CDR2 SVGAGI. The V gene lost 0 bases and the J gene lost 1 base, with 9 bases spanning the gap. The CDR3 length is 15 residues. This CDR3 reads CASSYSTDWNTEAFF. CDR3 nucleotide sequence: TGTGCCAGCAGTTACTCGACGGACTGGAACACTGAAGCTTTCTTT.

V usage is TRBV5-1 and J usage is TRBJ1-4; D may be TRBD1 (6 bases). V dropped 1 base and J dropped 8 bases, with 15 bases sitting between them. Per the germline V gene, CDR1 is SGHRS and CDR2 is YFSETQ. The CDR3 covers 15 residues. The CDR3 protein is CASSLRGTLGEKLFF. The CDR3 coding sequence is TGCGCCAGCAGCTTGAGGGGGACCCTGGGGGAAAAACTGTTTTTT.